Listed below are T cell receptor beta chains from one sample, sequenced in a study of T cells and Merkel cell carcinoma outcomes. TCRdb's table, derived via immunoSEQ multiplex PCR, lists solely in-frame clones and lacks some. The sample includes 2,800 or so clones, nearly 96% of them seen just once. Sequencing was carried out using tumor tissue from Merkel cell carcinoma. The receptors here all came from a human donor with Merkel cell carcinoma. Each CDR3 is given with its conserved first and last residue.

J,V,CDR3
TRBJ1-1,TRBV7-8,CASSLARGRSTEAFF
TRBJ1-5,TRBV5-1,CASSQGIQPQHF
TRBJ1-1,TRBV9,CASSVAGGGALNTEAFF
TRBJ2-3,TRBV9,CASSTSGADTQYF
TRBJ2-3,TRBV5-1,CASSDGTGGTDTQYF
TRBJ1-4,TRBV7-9,CASSFTGEVWEKLFF
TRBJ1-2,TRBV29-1,CSVEGTGSYGYTF
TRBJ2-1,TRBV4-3,CASSQSPGTHNEQFF
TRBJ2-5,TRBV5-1,CASSLIISGETQYF
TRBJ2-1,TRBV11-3,CASSLGLGSSYNEQFF
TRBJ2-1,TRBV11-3,CASSLAGQGDNEQFF
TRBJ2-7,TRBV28,CASSFGRTSYEQYF
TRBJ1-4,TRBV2,CASTPLRQNNEKLFF
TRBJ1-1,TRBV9,CASSVGQLKTEAFF
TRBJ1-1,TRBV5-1,CASSLAEGVNTEAFF
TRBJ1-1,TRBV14,CASSAYTEAFF